One sample yielded the 8 T cell receptor beta chains listed below, sequenced in a study of CD8 T cells in Susac syndrome. Random hexamers were used to reverse transcribe the RNA input (about 0.5 to 1 ug). From the immunoSEQ multiplex PCR reads, TCRdb called clonotypes with MiXCR, one entry per CDR3 protein. The data show about 290,000 distinct CDR3 sequences, approximately 89% seen once. The sequenced material came from CD8+ T cells from PBMCs. The source is a human donor with multiple sclerosis.

The V gene is TRBV19, the J gene TRBJ2-1, with TRBD2 matching 12 bases. The ends lost 5 bases at V and 6 bases at J; junction bases unmatched: 11. This CDR3 contains 17 residues. Looked up from germline, CDR1 is LNHDA and CDR2 is SQIVND (reference sequence). The DNA of the CDR3 is TGTGCCAGTAGTGCTGGACTAGCGGGGAGCCTAATCAATGAGCAGTTCTTC. Translation: CASSAGLAGSLINEQFF.

The gene calls are TRBV2 and TRBJ1-2, with TRBD1 matching over 7 bases. This CDR3 has 15 residues. Germline CDR1 is SNHLY and CDR2 is FYNNEI. The ends lost 2 bases at V and 7 bases at J; junction bases unmatched: 10. CDR3 protein: CASSEMVTGEGGYTF. The CDR3 DNA reads TGTGCCAGCAGTGAAATGGTTACAGGGGAGGGTGGCTACACCTTC.

The chain links TRBV9 to TRBJ1-2; 7 bases match TRBD1. The V gene's germline CDR1 is SGDLS and CDR2 YYNGEE. J was trimmed by 8 bases and V by 0 bases; bases with no gene match: 10. The CDR3 has 15 residues. The CDR3 DNA is TGTGCCAGCAGCGTAGCAACCGGGACAGAAAACGGCTACACCTTC. It translates to CASSVATGTENGYTF.

The V gene is TRBV20-1, the J gene TRBJ2-7; 10 bases are shared with TRBD2. The ends lost 0 bases at V and 3 bases at J; junction bases unmatched: 5. The CDR3 totals 15 residues. The germline V gene encodes CDR1 DFQATT and CDR2 SNEGSKA (reference sequence). Here the CDR3 DNA reads TGCAGTGCTAGAGACGAAGCGGGAGGGGACTACGAGCAGTACTTC. Its translation is CSARDEAGGDYEQYF.

The chain couples TRBV9 to TRBJ1-1; 8 bases are a match to TRBD1. From germline, CDR1 is SGDLS and CDR2 YYNGEE. With V trimmed by 0 bases and J by 11 bases, 6 bases remained unmatched. The CDR3 runs to 13 residues. In nucleotides, the CDR3 is TGTGCCAGCAGCGTAGTGGGACAGGAGTTGGCTTTCTTT. This codes for CASSVVGQELAFF.

The chain is built from TRBV6-2 or TRBV6-3 and TRBJ2-7, with D possibly matching TRBD1 (6 bases). The length of the CDR3 is 15 residues. Trimming left V 2 bases short and J 1 base short, with 12 bases between. The germline CDR1 and CDR2 sequences are MNHEY and SVGEGT. CDR3 sequence: CASSYLGQISYEQYF. CDR3 DNA: TGTGCCAGCAGTTACCTCGGACAGATTTCCTACGAGCAGTACTTC.

The chain couples TRBV11-2 to TRBJ1-4, with D perhaps matching TRBD1 (5 bases). Trimming removed 4 bases from V and 0 bases from J, with 12 bases in between. Per the germline V gene, CDR1 is SGHAT and CDR2 is FQNNGV. CDR3 length: 16 residues. The DNA of the CDR3 is TGTGCCAGCAGCTGGACACCGGCGGCAACTAATGAAAAACTGTTTTTT. Amino acids: CASSWTPAATNEKLFF.

This chain joins TRBV12-3 or TRBV12-4 and TRBJ2-7, with TRBD1 matching 8 bases. The CDR3 has 17 residues. V gave up 5 bases and J gave up 6 bases; unmatched junction bases: 18. The CDR3 nucleotides read TGTGCCAGCAGTCCCTTCGGTCTAAGGACAGGGTGGGGCGAGCAGTACTTC. This sequence encodes CASSPFGLRTGWGEQYF.